The 21 T cell receptor beta chains given below trace back to one sample, sequenced in a study of OX40 agonist ivuxolimab in advanced cancers. Generated by immunoSEQ multiplex PCR, the TCRdb table keeps only in-frame clones and is missing some. The sample lists about 25,000 clones, 86% occurring once. The sample in question was CD4+ or CD8+ T cells sorted from blood, obtained in a trial of the OX40 agonist ivuxolimab. These receptors all stem from an adult with an advanced solid tumor such as melanoma, head and neck, liver or kidney cancer.

The rearrangement joins TRBV28 to TRBJ1-1; D gene unclear. The germline gives CDR1 MDHEN, CDR2 SYDVKM. V was cut by 2 bases and J by 0 bases, with 4 bases left in between. The CDR3 has 13 residues. DNA of the CDR3: TGTGCCAGCAGTTTAGCGGTGAACACTGAAGCTTTCTTT. Protein sequence: CASSLAVNTEAFF.

This sequence joins TRBV29-1 and TRBJ2-3; D may match TRBD1 or TRBD2 (5 bases each). Per the germline V gene, CDR1 is SQVTM and CDR2 is ANQGSEA. Trimming pared 1 base from V and 0 bases from J, leaving 11 bases between. This CDR3 comprises 15 residues. CDR3 nucleotide sequence: TGCAGCGTTGAAGTGGGGAGACAGAGCACAGATACGCAGTATTTT. This codes for CSVEVGRQSTDTQYF.

This chain connects TRBV7-9 to TRBJ2-1, with D possibly matching TRBD1 (5 bases). The CDR3 totals 12 residues. From germline, CDR1 is SEHNR and CDR2 FQNEAQ (reference sequence). Deletions cut 5 bases from V and 7 bases from J, with 9 bases between. The CDR3 here is CASSLGANEQFF. In DNA, the CDR3 is TGTGCCAGCAGCCTAGGGGCGAATGAGCAGTTCTTC.

This chain joins TRBV29-1 and TRBJ1-2; D uncertain. This CDR3 has 12 amino acids. V was trimmed by 6 bases and J by 7 bases, leaving 15 bases between them. Germline lookup yields CDR1 SQVTM and CDR2 ANQGSEA. The CDR3 sequence: CSVGPAIPGYTF. The CDR3 region has the DNA TGCAGCGTCGGCCCCGCCATTCCTGGCTACACCTTC.

The chain joins TRBV7-9 to TRBJ1-2; D gene ambiguous. V lost 5 bases, J lost 8 bases, and 15 bases lay in between. The V gene's germline CDR1 is SEHNR and CDR2 FQNEAQ (reference sequence). The CDR3 has 13 residues. DNA for the CDR3: TGTGCCAGCAGCCCCGACCGCCTGGGGGGCTACACCTTC. This translates into CASSPDRLGGYTF.

This sequence joins TRBV11-2 and TRBJ1-2; D is perhaps TRBD1 (5 bases). CDR1 and CDR2 from the germline V gene are SGHAT and FQNNGV. This CDR3 has 15 residues. Trimming took 0 bases from V and 5 from J, leaving 13 bases between them. The CDR3 reads CASSLEGTGWYGYTF. CDR3 nucleotides: TGTGCCAGCAGCTTAGAGGGGACGGGGTGGTATGGCTACACCTTC.

This clone was counted only a few times. The rearrangement joins TRBV30 to TRBJ1-5; TRBD1 matches at 7 bases. CDR1 and CDR2 (germline): GTSNPN, SVGIG (reference sequence). The V and J ends lost 0 bases and 7 bases, in that order; junction bases with no gene match: 9. This CDR3 is built from 15 residues. The CDR3 region is CAWSVALTGSQPQHF. The DNA for the CDR3 is TGTGCCTGGAGTGTAGCCTTGACAGGGAGCCAGCCCCAGCATTTT.

The gene calls are TRBV7-8 and TRBJ2-1; D not certain. The V end was cut by 9 bases, the J end by 0 bases, with 9 bases between. Germline lookup yields CDR1 SGHVS and CDR2 FQNEAQ. There are 13 residues in the CDR3. The CDR3 DNA sequence: TGTGCCAGTCAGTTAAGCTCCTACAATGAGCAGTTCTTC. This codes for CASQLSSYNEQFF.

The rearrangement uses TRBV10-2 and TRBJ2-7, with 8 bases lining up with TRBD2. This CDR3 contains 16 residues. Germline CDR1 is WSHSY and CDR2 is SAAADI. After removal of 4 bases from V and 1 base from J, the junction contained 9 bases not matched to a gene. The CDR3 here is CASSGASSGLSYEQYF. Written as DNA, the CDR3 is TGCGCCAGCAGTGGAGCATCTAGCGGGCTTTCCTACGAGCAGTACTTC.

This chain uses TRBV6-6 with TRBJ2-7; possible D gene TRBD2, 5 bases. Germline V lookup: CDR1 MNHNY, CDR2 SVGAGI (reference sequence). CDR3 length equals 13 residues. V was shortened by 8 bases and J by 0 bases, with 11 bases between the two germline ends. CDR3 sequence reads: CASGRGISYEQYF. The CDR3, as DNA: TGTGCCAGCGGTCGGGGAATCTCCTACGAGCAGTACTTC.

The chain employs TRBV27 and TRBJ2-7; D uncertain. Germline V gene data show CDR1 as MNHEY and CDR2 as SMNVEV (reference sequence). V lost 2 bases and J lost 2, with 10 bases in between. The CDR3 spans 14 residues. This CDR3 reads CASSLGPSAYEQYF. The CDR3 DNA follows: TGTGCCAGCAGTTTAGGGCCCTCGGCCTACGAGCAGTACTTC.

This clone appeared a few times. One junction end disagrees with the germline gene, perhaps due to a read error. This sequence joins TRBV7-7 and TRBJ2-7; 10 bases align to TRBD1. The germline V gene encodes CDR1 SSHAT and CDR2 FNYEAQ (reference sequence). This CDR3 is 16 amino acids long. CDR3 region: CASSLEVGQGLFEQYF. CDR3 coding DNA: TGTGCTAGCAGCTTAGAAGTGGGACAGGGGTTGTTCGAGCAGTACTTC.

The chain couples TRBV2 to TRBJ1-1; D uncertain. Per the germline V gene, CDR1 is SNHLY and CDR2 is FYNNEI. The CDR3 covers 16 residues. V was clipped by 6 bases and J by 1 base, with 18 bases between them. The CDR3: CASSTGPYISNTEAFF. The CDR3 DNA follows: TGTGCCAGCAGCACCGGACCCTATATCTCGAACACTGAAGCTTTCTTT.

The genes are TRBV7-9 and TRBJ2-7; 7 bases line up with TRBD2. Germline-derived CDR1 and CDR2 are SEHNR and FQNEAQ (reference sequence). The CDR3 loop spans 13 amino acids. The trim removed 6 bases at V and 3 bases at J, leaving 5 bases unmatched. The CDR3 bases are TGTGCCAGCAGAACCGGGGAGGGCTACGAGCAGTACTTC. This sequence encodes CASRTGEGYEQYF.

CDR3 sequence (DNA): TGTGCCAGCAGTTTAATGGTTGGGGGAGGCGAGCAGTACTTC. Its translation is CASSLMVGGGEQYF. The chain carries TRBV27 and TRBJ2-7; D perhaps matches TRBD2 (6 bases). V was clipped by 2 bases and J by 6 bases, with 14 bases between them. CDR1 is MNHEY, CDR2 SMNVEV, per germline (reference sequence). The CDR3 runs to 14 residues.

The chain carries TRBV6-4 and TRBJ1-5; D perhaps matches TRBD1 (6 bases). The CDR3 loop spans 16 amino acids. V lost 4 bases and J 4 bases, leaving 17 bases between the germline ends. Germline values: CDR1 MRHNA, CDR2 SNTAGT. The CDR3 sequence is CASSVPRGAGNQPQHF. The CDR3 bases are TGTGCCAGCAGTGTCCCGAGGGGGGCAGGGAATCAGCCCCAGCATTTT.

This clone has only a few counts. J is TRBJ1-1 and V is TRBV28, with 11 bases that match TRBD1. With 9 bases clipped from V and 1 base from J, the junction kept 4 bases outside the gene matches. Germline V CDR1 and CDR2: MDHEN, SYDVKM. The CDR3 contains 14 residues. The CDR3 region is CASRTGGGNTEAFF. Written as DNA, the CDR3 is TGTGCCAGTCGGACAGGGGGCGGGAACACTGAAGCTTTCTTT.

The CDR3 is CASSAYTYEQYF. The CDR3 DNA sequence: TGTGCCAGCAGTGCTTATACCTACGAGCAGTACTTC. The chain joins TRBV6-1 to TRBJ2-7; the D is unclear. Trimming removed 4 bases from V and 2 bases from J, with 6 bases in between. CDR1 MNHNS and CDR2 SASEGT come from the germline V gene. The CDR3 is made up of 12 amino acids.

The chain recombines TRBV5-4 with TRBJ1-1; D possibly corresponds to TRBD1 (6 bases). There are 16 residues in the CDR3. V lost 3 bases and J lost 5, with 20 bases in between. Germline-derived CDR1 and CDR2 are SGHNT and YYREEE (reference sequence). As DNA, the CDR3 is TGTGCCAGCAGCTACGTAATCACAGGGCGGTGGACTGAAGCTTTCTTT. Its protein product is CASSYVITGRWTEAFF.

The chain recombines TRBV6-5 with TRBJ2-7; 10 bases map to TRBD2. The CDR3 is made up of 13 amino acids. Looked up from germline, CDR1 is MNHEY and CDR2 is SVGAGI. With 6 bases clipped from V and 5 bases from J, the junction kept 4 bases outside the gene matches. The CDR3 DNA sequence: TGTGCCAGCAGCTACCTAGCGGGAGACGAGCAGTACTTC. It yields the protein CASSYLAGDEQYF.

V gene TRBV28 combines with J gene TRBJ2-7; TRBD2 aligns across 8 bases. Looked up from germline, CDR1 is MDHEN and CDR2 is SYDVKM. The CDR3 has 16 residues. V trimming: 10 bases; J trimming: 6 bases; junction bases outside the gene matches: 20. CDR3 DNA sequence: TGTGCCATCACGGGAGGGGTCACTAGCGAGCCGGGCGAGCAGTACTTC. It yields the protein CAITGGVTSEPGEQYF.